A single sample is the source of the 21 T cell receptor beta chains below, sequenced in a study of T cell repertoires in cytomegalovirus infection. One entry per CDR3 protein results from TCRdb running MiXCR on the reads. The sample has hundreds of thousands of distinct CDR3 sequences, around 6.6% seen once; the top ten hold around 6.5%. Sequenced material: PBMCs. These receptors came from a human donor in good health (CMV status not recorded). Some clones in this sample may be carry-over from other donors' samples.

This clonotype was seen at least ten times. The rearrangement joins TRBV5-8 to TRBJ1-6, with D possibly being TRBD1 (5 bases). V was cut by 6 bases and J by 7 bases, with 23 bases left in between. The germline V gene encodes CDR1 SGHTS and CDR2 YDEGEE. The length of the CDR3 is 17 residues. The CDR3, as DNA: TGTGCCAGCACCCGGATTCGTGAGGGACGTGAAAATTCACCCCTCCACTTT. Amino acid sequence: CASTRIREGRENSPLHF.

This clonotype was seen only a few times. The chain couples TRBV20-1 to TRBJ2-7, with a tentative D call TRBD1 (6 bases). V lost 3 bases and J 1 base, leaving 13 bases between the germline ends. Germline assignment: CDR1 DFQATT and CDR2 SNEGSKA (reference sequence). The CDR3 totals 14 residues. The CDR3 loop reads CSARLPRGSYEQYF. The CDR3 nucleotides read TGCAGTGCTAGGCTCCCCAGGGGATCCTACGAGCAGTACTTC.

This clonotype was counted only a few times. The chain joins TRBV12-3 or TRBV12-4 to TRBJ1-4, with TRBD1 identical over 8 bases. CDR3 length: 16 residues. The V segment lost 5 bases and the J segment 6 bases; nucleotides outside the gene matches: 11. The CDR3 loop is CASSQTPGQADEKLFF. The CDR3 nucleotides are TGTGCCAGCAGTCAAACACCGGGACAGGCGGATGAAAAACTGTTTTTT.

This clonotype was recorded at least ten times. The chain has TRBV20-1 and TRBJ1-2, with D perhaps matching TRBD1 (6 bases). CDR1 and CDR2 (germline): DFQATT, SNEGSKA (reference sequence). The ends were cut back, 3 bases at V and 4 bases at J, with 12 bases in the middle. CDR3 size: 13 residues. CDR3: CSASEGELYGYTF. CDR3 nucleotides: TGCAGTGCTAGCGAGGGGGAACTCTATGGCTACACCTTC.

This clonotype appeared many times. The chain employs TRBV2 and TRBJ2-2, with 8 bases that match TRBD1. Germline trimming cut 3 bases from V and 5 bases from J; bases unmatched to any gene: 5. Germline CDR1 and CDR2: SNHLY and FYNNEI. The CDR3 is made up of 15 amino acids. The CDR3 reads CASSEVQGATGELFF. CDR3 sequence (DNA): TGTGCCAGCAGTGAGGTCCAGGGGGCTACCGGGGAGCTGTTTTTT.

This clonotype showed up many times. CDR3 bases: TGTGCCAGCAGCTTAGGACAGGGGGCGAACACCGGGGAGCTGTTTTTT. Translation: CASSLGQGANTGELFF. This rearrangement joins TRBV11-3 to TRBJ2-2; 9 bases fit TRBD1. Germline CDR1 is SGHNT and CDR2 is YENEEA. V was clipped by 1 base and J by 0 bases; unmatched bases: 0. CDR3 size: 16 residues.

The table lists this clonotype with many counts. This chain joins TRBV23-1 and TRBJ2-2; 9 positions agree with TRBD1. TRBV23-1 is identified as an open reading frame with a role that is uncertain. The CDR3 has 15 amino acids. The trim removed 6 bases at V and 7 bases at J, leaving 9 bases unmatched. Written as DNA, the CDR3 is TGCGCCAGCAGGCGCCGCGGGACAGGGTACGGGGAGCTGTTTTTT. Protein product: CASRRRGTGYGELFF.

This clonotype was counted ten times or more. Here the CDR3 reads CASSPRGSGVISYEQFF. As DNA, the CDR3 is TGTGCCAGCAGTCCGAGGGGCTCGGGGGTGATTAGCTATGAGCAGTTCTTC. The chain carries TRBV6-1 and TRBJ2-1; D is possibly TRBD2 (6 bases). The germline CDR1 and CDR2 sequences are MNHNS and SASEGT. The length of the CDR3 is 17 residues. Between the trimmed V and J ends, which lost 5 bases and 8 bases, there was a span of 25 bases.

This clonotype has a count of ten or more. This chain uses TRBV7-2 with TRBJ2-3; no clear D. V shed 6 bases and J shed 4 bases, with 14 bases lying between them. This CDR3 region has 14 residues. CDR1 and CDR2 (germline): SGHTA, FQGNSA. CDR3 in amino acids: CASRIPGLPDTQYF. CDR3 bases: TGTGCCAGCAGGATCCCGGGCCTACCAGATACGCAGTATTTT. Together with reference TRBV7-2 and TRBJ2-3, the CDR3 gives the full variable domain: GAGVSQSPSNKVTEKGKDVELRCDPISGHTALYWYRQSLGQGLEFLIYFQGNSAPDKSGLPSDRFSAERTGGSVSTLTIQRTQQEDSAVYLCASRIPGLPDTQYFGPGTRLTVL.

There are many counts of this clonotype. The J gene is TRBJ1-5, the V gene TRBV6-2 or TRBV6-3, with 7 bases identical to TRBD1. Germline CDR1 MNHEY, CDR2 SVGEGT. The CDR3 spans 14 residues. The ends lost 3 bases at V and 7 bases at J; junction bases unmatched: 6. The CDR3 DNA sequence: TGTGCCAGCAGTTATCGGACAGGAGGGCAGCCCCAGCATTTT. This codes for CASSYRTGGQPQHF.

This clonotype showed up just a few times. The CDR3 protein is CASARGPEYEQFF. In nucleotides, the CDR3 is TGTGCCAGTGCGCGGGGGCCAGAATATGAGCAGTTCTTC. The chain joins TRBV9 to TRBJ2-1; tentatively, D is TRBD2 (7 bases). CDR3 length: 13 amino acids. Between the trimmed V and J ends, which lost 8 bases and 8 bases, there was a span of 17 bases. Looked up from germline, CDR1 is SGDLS and CDR2 is YYNGEE.

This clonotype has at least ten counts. CDR3 sequence: CASSEQQGSPFPSANYSNQPQHF. In DNA, the CDR3 is TGTGCCAGCAGTGAACAACAGGGCTCGCCCTTTCCCTCCGCGAATTATAGCAATCAGCCCCAGCATTTT. This chain uses TRBV6-2 or TRBV6-3 with TRBJ1-5; tentative D call: TRBD1 (6 bases). The CDR3 extends over 23 amino acids. In germline, CDR1 is MNHEY, CDR2 SVGEGT. Trimming shortened V by 5 bases and J by 0 bases, and 35 bases separated the two germline ends.

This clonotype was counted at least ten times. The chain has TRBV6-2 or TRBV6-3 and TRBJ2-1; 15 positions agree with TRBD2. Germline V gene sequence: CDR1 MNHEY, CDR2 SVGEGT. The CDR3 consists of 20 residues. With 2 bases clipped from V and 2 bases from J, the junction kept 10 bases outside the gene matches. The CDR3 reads CASSYLEKRTSGGAYNEQFF. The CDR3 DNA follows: TGTGCCAGCAGTTACCTCGAAAAACGGACTAGCGGGGGGGCCTACAATGAGCAGTTCTTC.

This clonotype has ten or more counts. CDR3 sequence (DNA): TGCAGCGCGACCGGATCCTCCTACGAGCAGTACTTC. It yields the protein CSATGSSYEQYF. The V call is TRBV29-1, the J call TRBJ2-7, with D unresolved. V lost 7 bases, J lost 0 bases, and 10 bases lay in between. This CDR3 is built from 12 residues. In germline, CDR1 is SQVTM, CDR2 ANQGSEA.

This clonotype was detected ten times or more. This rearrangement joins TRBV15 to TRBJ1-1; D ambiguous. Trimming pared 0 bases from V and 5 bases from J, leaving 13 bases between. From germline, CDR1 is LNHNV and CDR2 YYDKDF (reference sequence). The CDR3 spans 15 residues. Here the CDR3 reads CATSRDFGLSTEAFF. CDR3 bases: TGTGCCACCAGCAGAGATTTTGGTCTTTCGACTGAAGCTTTCTTT.

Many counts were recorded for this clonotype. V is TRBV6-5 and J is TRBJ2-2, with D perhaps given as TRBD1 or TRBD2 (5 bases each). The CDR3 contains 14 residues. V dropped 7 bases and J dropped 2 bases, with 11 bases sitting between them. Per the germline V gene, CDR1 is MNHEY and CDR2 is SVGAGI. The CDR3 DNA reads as TGTGCCAGCACCTGGGACGGAAACACCGGGGAGCTGTTTTTT. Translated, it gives CASTWDGNTGELFF.

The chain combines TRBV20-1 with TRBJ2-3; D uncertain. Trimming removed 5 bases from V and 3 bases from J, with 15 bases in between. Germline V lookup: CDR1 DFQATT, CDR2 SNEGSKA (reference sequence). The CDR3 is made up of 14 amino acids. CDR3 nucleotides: TGCAGTGCTCACCGACCGTCTAGTACAGATACGCAGTATTTT. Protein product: CSAHRPSSTDTQYF.

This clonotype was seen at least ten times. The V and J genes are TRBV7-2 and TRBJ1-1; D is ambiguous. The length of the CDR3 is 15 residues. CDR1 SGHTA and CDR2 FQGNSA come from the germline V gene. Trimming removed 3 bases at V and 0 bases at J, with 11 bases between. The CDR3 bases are TGTGCCAGCAGCTTGTTGGGAAACCTGAACACTGAAGCTTTCTTT. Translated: CASSLLGNLNTEAFF.

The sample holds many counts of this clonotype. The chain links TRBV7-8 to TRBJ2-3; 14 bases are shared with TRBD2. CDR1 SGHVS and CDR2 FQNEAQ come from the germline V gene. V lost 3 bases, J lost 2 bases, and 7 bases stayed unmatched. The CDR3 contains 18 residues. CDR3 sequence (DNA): TGTGCCAGCAGCTTCTTTCGACTAGCGGGGGGGTACACAGATACGCAGTATTTT. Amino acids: CASSFFRLAGGYTDTQYF.

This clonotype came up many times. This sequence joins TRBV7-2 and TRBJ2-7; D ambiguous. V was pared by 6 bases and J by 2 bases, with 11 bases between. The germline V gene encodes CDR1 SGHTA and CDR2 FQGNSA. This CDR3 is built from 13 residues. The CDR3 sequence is CASRRQSTYEQYF. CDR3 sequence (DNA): TGTGCCAGCAGGCGACAAAGCACCTACGAGCAGTACTTC.

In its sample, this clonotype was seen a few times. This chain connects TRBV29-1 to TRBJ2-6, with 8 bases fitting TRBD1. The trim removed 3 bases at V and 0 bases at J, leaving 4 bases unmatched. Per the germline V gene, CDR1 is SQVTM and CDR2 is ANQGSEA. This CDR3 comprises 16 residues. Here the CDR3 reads CSVEDRVSSGANVLTF. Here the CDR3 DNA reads TGCAGCGTTGAGGACAGGGTTAGCTCTGGGGCCAACGTCCTGACTTTC.